Listed here are 30 T cell receptor beta chains from one sample, sequenced in a study of blood T cell repertoires in COVID-19. The table came from immunoSEQ multiplex PCR; TCRdb's copy has only in-frame clones and leaves some out. The table lists roughly 220,000 clones, around 86% of them singletons, with about 4% in the top ten. The specimen was PBMCs or T cells enriched from blood (not recorded which). These receptors were obtained from a woman aged 40 to 55 with acute COVID-19.

V usage is TRBV21-1 and J usage is TRBJ1-2; no DNA check was done on the table's D call, TRBD1. TRBV21-1 is noted as a pseudogene. The CDR3 runs 16 residues. Here the CDR3 DNA reads TGTGCCAGCAGCGAGCCCAGGGCATCACGAAACTATGGCTACACCTTC. This codes for CASSEPRASRNYGYTF.

The chain uses TRBV9 and TRBJ2-2, with D maybe TRBD1 (5 bases). Between the trimmed V and J ends, which lost 6 bases and 6 bases, there was a span of 9 bases. CDR3 length: 12 amino acids. Germline V gives CDR1 SGDLS, CDR2 YYNGEE. Written as DNA, the CDR3 is TGTGCCAGCAACAGGTCCCCCGGGGAGCTGTTTTTT. As protein: CASNRSPGELFF.

The rearrangement uses TRBV9 and TRBJ2-3; 7 bases line up with TRBD1. The V segment lost 4 bases and the J segment 1 base; nucleotides outside the gene matches: 9. The germline gives CDR1 SGDLS, CDR2 YYNGEE. The CDR3 loop spans 16 amino acids. The CDR3 region has the DNA TGTGCCAGCAGCCCGCGACAGGGAGTTGGCACAGATACGCAGTATTTT. It specifies CASSPRQGVGTDTQYF.

This clone has only a few counts. The chain joins TRBV2 to TRBJ1-4, with D perhaps TRBD1 (5 bases). Between the trimmed V and J ends, which lost 10 bases and 8 bases, there was a span of 20 bases. The CDR3 contains 14 residues. From germline, CDR1 is SNHLY and CDR2 FYNNEI. This CDR3 is CAITPGAGPEKLFF. Here the CDR3 DNA reads TGTGCCATTACGCCTGGGGCAGGGCCGGAAAAACTGTTTTTT. Full variable domain (outside the CDR3, taken from reference TRBV2 and TRBJ1-4): EPEVTQTPSHQVTQMGQEVILRCVPISNHLYFYWYRQILGQKVEFLVSFYNNEISEKSEIFDDQFSVERPDGSNFTLKIRSTKLEDSAMYFCAITPGAGPEKLFFGSGTQLSVL.

V usage is TRBV20-1 and J usage is TRBJ1-2; the match to TRBD1 covers 7 bases. After removal of 3 bases from V and 6 bases from J, the junction contained 10 bases not matched to a gene. The CDR3 length is 14 residues. The germline gives CDR1 DFQATT, CDR2 SNEGSKA (reference sequence). The DNA for the CDR3 is TGCAGTGCTAGTTGGAGTACAGGGGACGATGGCTACACCTTC. Protein: CSASWSTGDDGYTF.

The rearrangement links TRBV7-8 to TRBJ1-2, with a tentative D call TRBD1 (5 bases). Deletions cut 1 base from V and 0 bases from J, with 15 bases between. Germline CDR1 SGHVS, CDR2 FQNEAQ. This CDR3 contains 17 residues. The CDR3 sequence: CASSLGSKGAANYGYTF. CDR3 DNA: TGTGCCAGCAGCTTAGGGTCAAAAGGGGCGGCTAACTATGGCTACACCTTC.

The chain has TRBV2 and TRBJ2-1, with 7 nucleotides matching TRBD2. Germline V CDR1 and CDR2: SNHLY, FYNNEI. The CDR3 is made up of 12 amino acids. J was trimmed by 10 bases and V by 6 bases; bases with no gene match: 6. The CDR3 here is CASSLPSGEQFF. The CDR3 DNA reads as TGTGCCAGCAGCCTACCTAGCGGAGAGCAGTTCTTC.

The chain uses TRBV19 and TRBJ2-1, with 9 positions matching TRBD2. Germline V lookup: CDR1 LNHDA, CDR2 SQIVND (reference sequence). The CDR3 runs to 15 residues. V lost 2 bases, J lost 7 bases, and 6 bases stayed unmatched. The CDR3, as DNA: TGTGCCAGTAGTATAATCAGCGGGGGGTTTAATGAGCAGTTCTTC. Amino acids: CASSIISGGFNEQFF.

This sequence joins TRBV29-1 and TRBJ2-3; 9 nucleotides match TRBD2. With 5 bases clipped from V and 6 bases from J, the junction kept 9 bases outside the gene matches. The CDR3 has 14 residues. Germline V gene data show CDR1 as SQVTM and CDR2 as ANQGSEA. The CDR3 loop reads CSVPTSGLWDTQYF. The CDR3 nucleotides are TGCAGCGTTCCGACTAGCGGTTTGTGGGATACGCAGTATTTT.

The chain uses TRBV4-2 and TRBJ1-2; 7 bases are shared with TRBD1. V gave up 0 bases and J gave up 4 bases; unmatched junction bases: 8. This CDR3 has 16 amino acids. Germline V lookup: CDR1 LGHNA, CDR2 YNFKEQ. The CDR3 spells CASSQELRQGLYGYTF. In DNA form, the CDR3 reads TGTGCCAGCAGCCAAGAACTGAGACAGGGTCTCTATGGCTACACCTTC.

The rearrangement links TRBV7-9 to TRBJ1-3; D perhaps matches TRBD1 (5 bases). V shed 6 bases and J shed 0 bases, with 12 bases lying between them. Germline CDR1 SEHNR, CDR2 FQNEAQ (reference sequence). The length of the CDR3 is 15 residues. The CDR3 region is CASRLTGISGNTIYF. The CDR3 nucleotides read TGTGCCAGCAGACTCACAGGAATCTCTGGAAACACCATATATTTT.

This clone was detected a few times. The V and J genes are TRBV27 and TRBJ2-2, with D perhaps matching TRBD1 (6 bases). From germline, CDR1 is MNHEY and CDR2 SMNVEV (reference sequence). The CDR3 totals 20 residues. V gave up 5 bases and J gave up 9 bases, with 34 bases separating them. This CDR3 is CASSRRPPKPGQAFTRELFF. The CDR3 coding sequence is TGTGCCAGCAGTCGACGACCCCCGAAACCGGGACAAGCCTTTACCCGGGAGCTGTTTTTT.

This chain links TRBV2 with TRBJ1-1, with 12 bases fitting TRBD1. CDR1 is SNHLY and CDR2 is FYNNEI in the germline V gene. The CDR3 runs to 16 residues. The J segment lost 2 bases and the V segment lost 6 bases, leaving 7 bases of the junction unmatched. The CDR3 protein is CASRRGDRGRNTEAFF. CDR3 bases: TGTGCCAGCAGGAGGGGGGACAGGGGGCGAAACACTGAAGCTTTCTTT. Complete variable domain (other parts from reference TRBV2 and TRBJ1-1): EPEVTQTPSHQVTQMGQEVILRCVPISNHLYFYWYRQILGQKVEFLVSFYNNEISEKSEIFDDQFSVERPDGSNFTLKIRSTKLEDSAMYFCASRRGDRGRNTEAFFGQGTRLTVV.

In this sample, this clone turned up a few times. CDR3 sequence: CASSPQAGRNYGYTF. In DNA, the CDR3 is TGTGCCAGTAGTCCCCAAGCCGGCAGGAACTATGGCTACACCTTC. The rearrangement joins TRBV19 to TRBJ1-2; D gene uncertain. This CDR3 comprises 15 residues. From germline, CDR1 is LNHDA and CDR2 SQIVND (reference sequence). The V end was cut by 5 bases, the J end by 2 bases, with 15 bases between. Combining the CDR3 with reference TRBV19 and TRBJ1-2 gives the whole variable domain DGGITQSPKYLFRKEGQNVTLSCEQNLNHDAMYWYRQDPGQGLRLIYYSQIVNDFQKGDIAEGYSVSREKKESFPLTVTSAQKNPTAFYLCASSPQAGRNYGYTFGSGTRLTVV.

V usage is TRBV30 and J usage is TRBJ1-1; 7 bases fit TRBD1. The trim removed 0 bases at V and 4 bases at J, leaving 2 bases unmatched. This CDR3 is built from 13 residues. Germline loops: CDR1 GTSNPN, CDR2 SVGIG (reference sequence). The CDR3 reads CAWSVAGGTEAFF. The CDR3 region has the DNA TGTGCCTGGAGTGTGGCAGGGGGCACTGAAGCTTTCTTT.

V and J are TRBV10-3 and TRBJ2-1; TRBD2 matches at 8 bases. The CDR3 extends over 17 amino acids. Germline values: CDR1 ENHRY, CDR2 SYGVKD. Germline trimming cut 6 bases from V and 5 bases from J; bases unmatched to any gene: 15. The CDR3 DNA sequence: TGTGCCATCAGAGCGAGGTCCACTAGCGGAGGGAACAATGAGCAGTTCTTC. This translates into CAIRARSTSGGNNEQFF.

This chain uses TRBV9 with TRBJ2-3, with a tentative D call TRBD2 (5 bases). Germline V gene lookup returns CDR1 SGDLS and CDR2 YYNGEE. Trimming left V 0 bases short and J 6 bases short, with 11 bases between. The CDR3 covers 14 residues. The CDR3 DNA sequence: TGTGCCAGCAGCGTAGGGGGAACGGGGGATACGCAGTATTTT. Its protein product is CASSVGGTGDTQYF.

The chain uses TRBV14 and TRBJ1-6; 7 bases are shared with TRBD1. Germline V CDR1 and CDR2: SGHDN, FVKESK. V shed 4 bases and J 10 bases; nucleotides not matched to a gene: 13. The CDR3 runs 16 residues. The CDR3 here is CASSPLLQGGWSPLHF. DNA of the CDR3: TGTGCCAGCAGCCCCCTACTTCAGGGGGGTTGGTCACCCCTCCACTTT. The full variable domain, rest sourced from reference TRBV14 and TRBJ1-6, is EAGVTQFPSHSVIEKGQTVTLRCDPISGHDNLYWYRRVMGKEIKFLLHFVKESKQDESGMPNNRFLAERTGGTYSTLKVQPAELEDSGVYFCASSPLLQGGWSPLHFGNGTRLTVT.

The rearrangement links TRBV10-1 to TRBJ2-7; D possibly corresponds to TRBD1 (6 bases). Germline V gene lookup returns CDR1 WNHNN and CDR2 SYGVQD (reference sequence). The CDR3 sequence is 14 residues long. Trimming pared 9 bases from V and 0 bases from J, leaving 15 bases between. CDR3 bases: TGCGCCAGGTTGGACAGCAGGAGCTCCTACGAGCAGTACGTC. This gives the protein CARLDSRSSYEQYV.

CDR3 amino acids: CASSRKWDKSSGNTIYF. CDR3 nucleotide sequence: TGTGCCAGCAGCCGGAAATGGGACAAGAGCTCTGGAAACACCATATATTTT. This rearrangement joins TRBV14 to TRBJ1-3, with a possible D match to TRBD1 (6 bases). Trimming took 4 bases from V and 0 from J, leaving 16 bases between them. This CDR3 has 17 residues. CDR1 is SGHDN, CDR2 FVKESK, per germline.

The rearrangement links TRBV13 to TRBJ1-3; D may be TRBD1 (5 bases). The CDR3 has 16 amino acids. Germline values: CDR1 PRHDT, CDR2 FYEKMQ (reference sequence). The V and J ends lost 1 base and 0 bases respectively, with 10 bases between them. The CDR3: CASSLVGLHSGNTIYF. Here the CDR3 DNA reads TGTGCCAGCAGCTTAGTGGGACTGCACTCTGGAAACACCATATATTTT.

This rearrangement joins TRBV20-1 to TRBJ1-1; TRBD1 agrees at 7 bases. V was clipped by 3 bases and J by 3 bases; unmatched bases: 4. CDR1 and CDR2 (germline): DFQATT, SNEGSKA (reference sequence). The CDR3 covers 13 residues. CDR3: CSASRDRDTEAFF. The CDR3 nucleotides are TGCAGTGCTAGTCGTGACAGGGACACTGAAGCTTTCTTT.

The chain recombines TRBV11-3 with TRBJ2-7, with TRBD1 matching over 11 bases. This CDR3 spans 18 amino acids. With V trimmed by 3 bases and J by 5 bases, 15 bases remained unmatched. The germline V gene has CDR1 SGHNT and CDR2 YENEEA. The CDR3 nucleotides read TGTGCCAGCAGCTTGAGACTAATACGGGACAGGGGGGTTCACGAGCAGTACGTC. Protein sequence: CASSLRLIRDRGVHEQYV.

This clone was recorded only once. The V gene is TRBV29-1, the J gene TRBJ1-2; a possible D gene is TRBD1 (5 bases). The V gene's germline CDR1 is SQVTM and CDR2 ANQGSEA. This CDR3 has 12 residues. The ends were cut back, 4 bases at V and 4 bases at J, with 10 bases in the middle. CDR3 nucleotides: TGCAGCGTTGGACAGTCCAGCTATGGCTACACCTTC. Protein product: CSVGQSSYGYTF.

This chain joins TRBV7-9 and TRBJ1-1; 10 bases match TRBD1. CDR1 is SEHNR and CDR2 is FQNEAQ in the germline V gene (reference sequence). CDR3 length: 15 amino acids. Trimming cost V 0 bases and J 10 bases; bases outside gene matches: 8. The CDR3 region is CASSLAGQGRKGAFF. CDR3 nucleotide sequence: TGTGCCAGCAGCTTAGCGGGACAGGGGAGAAAAGGAGCTTTCTTT.

The chain uses TRBV27 and TRBJ1-6; D is perhaps TRBD1 (5 bases). The CDR3 runs to 13 residues. V was cut by 6 bases and J by 9 bases, with 12 bases left in between. The germline CDR1 and CDR2 sequences are MNHEY and SMNVEV (reference sequence). CDR3 bases: TGTGCCAGCAGACGACAGTTTGGTTCACCCCTCCACTTT. This codes for CASRRQFGSPLHF.

This chain links TRBV25-1 with TRBJ1-4, with TRBD1 as a possible D gene (6 bases). V lost 0 bases and J lost 8, with 13 bases in between. Germline lookup yields CDR1 MGHDK and CDR2 SYGVNS. This CDR3 has 15 residues. The CDR3 nucleotides are TGTGCCAGCAGTGAATATGGGGGGGCGGAAGAAAAACTGTTTTTT. This encodes CASSEYGGAEEKLFF.

The chain carries TRBV7-9 and TRBJ1-2; a weak D match, TRBD1 (5 bases). This CDR3 is built from 14 residues. The V gene's germline CDR1 is SEHNR and CDR2 FQNEAQ (reference sequence). Trimming cost V 5 bases and J 4 bases, with 14 bases left between them. The CDR3 region has the DNA TGTGCCAGCAGCCGAACGACAGAGACCTATGGCTACACCTTC. This encodes CASSRTTETYGYTF. Full variable domain (outside the CDR3, taken from reference TRBV7-9 and TRBJ1-2): DTGVSQNPRHKITKRGQNVTFRCDPISEHNRLYWYRQTLGQGPEFLTYFQNEAQLEKSRLLSDRFSAERPKGSFSTLEIQRTEQGDSAMYLCASSRTTETYGYTFGSGTRLTVV.

V gene TRBV29-1 combines with J gene TRBJ1-5; no clear D. V dropped 7 bases and J dropped 4 bases, with 14 bases sitting between them. In germline, CDR1 is SQVTM, CDR2 ANQGSEA. CDR3 length equals 13 residues. This CDR3 is CSAYTDMNQPQHF. The CDR3 nucleotides are TGCAGCGCTTACACTGACATGAATCAGCCCCAGCATTTT.

This rearrangement joins TRBV12-5 to TRBJ1-3; D gene uncertain. Trimming removed 2 bases from V and 0 bases from J, with 8 bases in between. The CDR3 spans 15 residues. Germline V gene data show CDR1 as LGHNT and CDR2 as FRNRAP. DNA of the CDR3: TGTGCTAGTGGTTTGACGGTAGCCTCTGGAAACACCATATATTTT. Translation gives CASGLTVASGNTIYF.